This T cell receptor beta chain is from a study of immune cell composition in non-small cell lung cancer. Study-level results: Squamous carcinomas (approximately 80%) more often had tumour-associated clones >0.5% than adenocarcinomas (approximately 35%). Lung adenocarcinomas had lower top 10 clone scores and clonality than squamous tumours.

Concerning this clone: Its target is unknown.

Produced via immunoSEQ multiplex PCR; TCRdb's table is partial and in-frame only. The repertoire holds about 10,000 clones, with around 62% as singletons. Germline V gene lookup returns CDR1 SGHAT and CDR2 FQNNGV. The CDR3 totals 15 residues. Germline trimming cut 1 base from V and 3 bases from J; bases unmatched to any gene: 6. The source material was lung tumor tissue. The chain has TRBV11-2 and TRBJ2-7; 7 nucleotides align to TRBD1. This receptor was taken from a human donor with non-small cell lung cancer. The CDR3 protein is CASSLGDDRDYEQYF. Written as DNA, the CDR3 is TGTGCCAGCAGCTTAGGGGATGACAGGGACTACGAGCAGTACTTC.